This T cell receptor beta chain is from a study of Ad26.COV2.S vaccination and SARS-CoV-2 variants. Overall study: The study gave Ad26.COV2.S intramuscularly, once or twice 56 days apart.

Documented treatment: over 15 received Ad26.COV2.S at low or high dose, single or two shots; several received placebo; per-sample allocation not given. Sample collection was performed on day 63 after the first vaccine or placebo injection. The individual, an adult aged 18-55 years, was a donor in Boston. Vaccination used an Ad26 vector expressing Wuhan-strain SARS-CoV-2 spike. Assay used: immunoSEQ multiplex PCR; TCRdb lists only in-frame clones, some missing. The data show roughly 270,000 clones, with about 89% seen just once and around 3% held by the top ten. CDR3 length: 12 amino acids. Trimming cost V 2 bases and J 4 bases, with 6 bases left between them. Per germline, CDR1 SGHNT and CDR2 YYREEE (reference sequence). Points from the study as a whole: Vaccine and placebo groups showed comparable non-spike TCR breadth.

About this clone itself: Its antigen is as yet unknown.

The TCR sequence derives from a person aged 18-60 years who received the Ad26.COV2.S COVID-19 vaccine or a placebo. Sample: peripheral blood, taken in a trial of Ad26.COV2.S vaccine versus placebo. This sequence joins TRBV5-4 and TRBJ1-2; D call uncertain. In DNA form, the CDR3 reads TGTGCCAGCAGCTTAGACATCTATGGCTACACCTTC. Its protein product is CASSLDIYGYTF.